These T cell receptor beta chains were read from a single sample in a study of blood T cell repertoires in COVID-19. The method was immunoSEQ multiplex PCR; TCRdb's version includes in-frame clones alone and lacks a portion of them. The sample contains about 120,000 clones, over 65% of which appear only once. Sequenced input: peripheral blood. The receptors shown here come from a man between 65 and 85 years old with acute or convalescent COVID-19. The CDR3 runs from the conserved cysteine through the conserved F or W. The order of the fields is J gene, V gene, CDR3 protein.

j_call: TRBJ2-7
v_call: TRBV4-3
cdr3_aa: CASSQLSGQGAREQYF

j_call: TRBJ2-1
v_call: TRBV4-2
cdr3_aa: CASSQGQSYNEQFF

j_call: TRBJ2-1
v_call: TRBV11-2
cdr3_aa: CASSLVPHSYNEQFF

j_call: TRBJ2-7
v_call: TRBV18
cdr3_aa: CASSPSSDEQYF

j_call: TRBJ1-1
v_call: TRBV9
cdr3_aa: CASSVDLGGRAFF

j_call: TRBJ2-7
v_call: TRBV27
cdr3_aa: CASSLSAREGSYEQYF

j_call: TRBJ2-5
v_call: TRBV23-1
cdr3_aa: CASSPHQGRAETQYF

j_call: TRBJ2-7
v_call: TRBV7-9
cdr3_aa: CASSPRQGLYEQYF

j_call: TRBJ2-7
v_call: TRBV5-6
cdr3_aa: CASSLQGADEQYF

j_call: TRBJ2-1
v_call: TRBV4-1
cdr3_aa: CASSRAGLVLTHNEQFF

j_call: TRBJ2-3
v_call: TRBV9
cdr3_aa: CASNPGGRGDTQYF

j_call: TRBJ1-5
v_call: TRBV20-1
cdr3_aa: CSASFGTGGYNQPQHF

j_call: TRBJ2-1
v_call: TRBV5-6
cdr3_aa: CASSLGDLDEQFF

j_call: TRBJ2-7
v_call: TRBV3-1/TRBV3-2
cdr3_aa: CASSLTVGSYEQYF

j_call: TRBJ2-3
v_call: TRBV27
cdr3_aa: CASSLSGGGDTQYF

j_call: TRBJ2-1
v_call: TRBV14
cdr3_aa: CASSQASAYNEQFF

j_call: TRBJ1-1
v_call: TRBV7-2
cdr3_aa: CASSATGQGARTEAFF

j_call: TRBJ1-1
v_call: TRBV27
cdr3_aa: CASSLQTGGTEAFF

j_call: TRBJ2-4
v_call: TRBV2
cdr3_aa: CASSDRVAGAKNIQYF

j_call: TRBJ2-7
v_call: TRBV18
cdr3_aa: CASSNPGQGAYEQYF

j_call: TRBJ2-6
v_call: TRBV28
cdr3_aa: CASSAAGTVDSGANVLTF

j_call: TRBJ2-3
v_call: TRBV7-8
cdr3_aa: CASSSGLAGADTQYF

j_call: TRBJ1-2
v_call: TRBV30
cdr3_aa: CAWSPTHRAPRTF

j_call: TRBJ2-1
v_call: TRBV27
cdr3_aa: CASSPVGTTGNEQFF

j_call: TRBJ2-2
v_call: TRBV2
cdr3_aa: CASTSSSVVSGELFF

j_call: TRBJ2-7
v_call: TRBV28
cdr3_aa: CASSLFRGGARRYEQYF

j_call: TRBJ2-7
v_call: TRBV19
cdr3_aa: CASSIALADSYEQYF

j_call: TRBJ1-2
v_call: TRBV28
cdr3_aa: CASSFGQGRVGYTF

j_call: TRBJ1-1
v_call: TRBV14
cdr3_aa: CASSQRGGNTEAFF

j_call: TRBJ2-7
v_call: TRBV9
cdr3_aa: CASSPREQLSYEQYF

j_call: TRBJ2-2
v_call: TRBV7-9
cdr3_aa: CASNKARQNTGELFF

j_call: TRBJ2-3
v_call: TRBV15
cdr3_aa: CATSSRGATDTQYF

j_call: TRBJ2-3
v_call: TRBV5-1
cdr3_aa: CASSLVPLAGRHTDTQYF

j_call: TRBJ2-2
v_call: TRBV5-1
cdr3_aa: CASRPGQGAGELFF

j_call: TRBJ2-1
v_call: TRBV27
cdr3_aa: CASSLILAGPYNEQFF

j_call: TRBJ1-3
v_call: TRBV5-6
cdr3_aa: CASSPGTGSGNTIYF

j_call: TRBJ2-1
v_call: TRBV11-3
cdr3_aa: CASSFSGHNNEQFF

j_call: TRBJ2-7
v_call: TRBV27
cdr3_aa: CASSSDRSLLSYEQYF

j_call: TRBJ2-1
v_call: TRBV6-6
cdr3_aa: CATYGGSAYNEQFF

j_call: TRBJ2-5
v_call: TRBV7-3
cdr3_aa: CASSSQGAAETQYF

j_call: TRBJ2-3
v_call: TRBV12-3/TRBV12-4
cdr3_aa: CAITGDGTDTQYF

j_call: TRBJ2-7
v_call: TRBV18
cdr3_aa: CASSPTGVSVEQYF

j_call: TRBJ1-5
v_call: TRBV2
cdr3_aa: CASSEQGKTPQHF

j_call: TRBJ2-6
v_call: TRBV5-1
cdr3_aa: CASSLVGQGVSGANVLTF

j_call: TRBJ1-2
v_call: TRBV5-4
cdr3_aa: CASSRDREKGYTF

j_call: TRBJ2-1
v_call: TRBV19
cdr3_aa: CASSPGRTSEVYNEQFF

j_call: TRBJ2-7
v_call: TRBV28
cdr3_aa: CASSLQSYEQYF

j_call: TRBJ1-2
v_call: TRBV7-8
cdr3_aa: CASSFDSNYGYTF

j_call: TRBJ2-1
v_call: TRBV7-2
cdr3_aa: CASRYLAGVIYNEQFF